This T cell receptor (beta chain) was profiled in a study of blood T cells in healthy people across ages. With 7 bases removed from V and 7 bases from J, the gap between germline ends came to 17 bases. The CDR3 sequence is 14 residues long. Germline CDR1 and CDR2: MNHEY and SVGEGT. Total RNA extraction produced at least 5.5 micrograms (per sample) for the study. A second PCR, run for about 7 to 11 cycles, used a sample-barcoded 5' primer plus a J-beta primer mix. In TCRdb, the 5' RACE reads were re-called with MiXCR into one record per CDR3 protein. There are 1.5 million or so distinct CDR3 sequences in the sample; approximately 43% occur only once, and around 4% lies in the top ten.

This receptor was identified in a woman between 18 and 29 years old in good health. The sample was blood. This chain connects TRBV6-2 or TRBV6-3 to TRBJ2-1, with a tentative D call TRBD1 (7 bases). This CDR3 reads CASTPGGLRNEQFF. The CDR3 DNA sequence: TGTGCCAGCACACCAGGGGGGTTGCGGAATGAGCAGTTCTTC.